These 10 T cell receptor beta chains were sequenced from one sample in a study of vaccination and CD4 T cells after COVID-19. Treatment in this sample: roughly 11-day PBMC culture with coronavirus spike peptide pools or control peptides (ViraFEST assay). Cultured CD4+ T-cell DNA underwent Oncomine TCR Beta short-read sequencing. TCRdb called the PCR reads again in MiXCR, with one record for every CDR3 protein. The sample includes more than 12,000 distinct CDR3 sequences, 53% of them seen just once. Their target antigens are unknown. Sequencing was performed on CD4+ T cells from blood, cultured in vitro, taken before SARS-CoV-2 vaccination. Receptor source: a human donor who had recovered from COVID-19.

V and J are TRBV20-1 and TRBJ2-1; 14 nucleotides match TRBD2. The CDR3 totals 18 residues. J gave up 9 bases and V 2 bases, and 15 bases lay outside the gene matches. Germline CDR1 and CDR2: DFQATT and SNEGSKA (reference sequence). CDR3 residues: CSARRVGTSGRIRGEQFF. The CDR3 region has the DNA TGCAGTGCTAGAAGGGTGGGGACTAGCGGGAGAATAAGAGGTGAGCAGTTCTTC.

V and J are TRBV19 and TRBJ2-3, with D possibly matching TRBD1 (5 bases). The CDR3 contains 14 residues. Germline V gene lookup returns CDR1 LNHDA and CDR2 SQIVND (reference sequence). V was cut by 5 bases and J by 1 base, with 10 bases left in between. The CDR3, as DNA: TGTGCCAGTAGTGGGGCCCAGGGCACAGATACGCAGTATTTT. Translation: CASSGAQGTDTQYF.

This chain uses TRBV7-2 with TRBJ2-7; D remains ambiguous. The CDR3 extends over 15 amino acids. Germline V gene lookup returns CDR1 SGHTA and CDR2 FQGNSA. V dropped 5 bases and J dropped 3 bases, with 17 bases sitting between them. The CDR3, as DNA: TGTGCCAGCAGCCCCCCTGGGCGGCCGAGCTACGAGCAGTACTTC. This gives the protein CASSPPGRPSYEQYF. Together with reference TRBV7-2 and TRBJ2-7, the CDR3 gives the full variable domain: GAGVSQSPSNKVTEKGKDVELRCDPISGHTALYWYRQSLGQGLEFLIYFQGNSAPDKSGLPSDRFSAERTGGSVSTLTIQRTQQEDSAVYLCASSPPGRPSYEQYFGPGTRLTVT.

The rearrangement joins TRBV14 to TRBJ2-3; D gene uncertain. CDR3 length equals 15 residues. The V end was cut by 2 bases, the J end by 2 bases, with 11 bases between. Germline V gene sequence: CDR1 SGHDN, CDR2 FVKESK. CDR3 sequence: CASSQFDLPTDTQYF. The DNA of the CDR3 is TGTGCCAGCAGCCAATTTGACCTTCCCACAGATACGCAGTATTTT.

This clonotype appeared once. The chain combines TRBV20-1 with TRBJ2-7; D call uncertain. The germline CDR1 and CDR2 sequences are DFQATT and SNEGSKA (reference sequence). V shed 1 base and J shed 3 bases, with 16 bases lying between them. This CDR3 has 15 amino acids. The CDR3 sequence: CSARVWKQQNYEQYF. As DNA, the CDR3 is TGCAGTGCTAGAGTATGGAAGCAGCAGAACTACGAGCAGTACTTC.

The chain joins TRBV19 to TRBJ1-1; D call uncertain. CDR3 length: 13 amino acids. V dropped 5 bases and J dropped 7 bases, with 14 bases sitting between them. Germline V gene sequence: CDR1 LNHDA, CDR2 SQIVND (reference sequence). This chain's CDR3 is CASSPQEPLEAFF. CDR3 sequence (DNA): TGTGCCAGTAGTCCCCAGGAGCCCCTTGAAGCTTTCTTT. Full variable domain (missing parts from reference TRBV19 and TRBJ1-1): DGGITQSPKYLFRKEGQNVTLSCEQNLNHDAMYWYRQDPGQGLRLIYYSQIVNDFQKGDIAEGYSVSREKKESFPLTVTSAQKNPTAFYLCASSPQEPLEAFFGQGTRLTVV.

This sequence joins TRBV7-3 and TRBJ2-2; possibly TRBD2 for D (5 bases). The germline V gene has CDR1 SGHTA and CDR2 FQGTGA. Trimming shortened V by 5 bases and J by 2 bases, and 12 bases separated the two germline ends. This CDR3 region has 15 residues. Here the CDR3 reads CASSPRTANTGELFF. CDR3 nucleotide sequence: TGTGCCAGCAGCCCCCGGACTGCTAACACCGGGGAGCTGTTTTTT.

The chain carries TRBV5-1 and TRBJ1-2; D possibly corresponds to TRBD1 (5 bases). The germline V gene encodes CDR1 SGHRS and CDR2 YFSETQ. The CDR3 has 16 amino acids. Deletions cut 0 bases from V and 3 bases from J, with 15 bases between. In DNA, the CDR3 is TGCGCCAGCAGCTTGGCGGCAGGGAGTTCGGACTATGGCTACACCTTC. This translates into CASSLAAGSSDYGYTF.

This chain uses TRBV20-1 with TRBJ2-2, with no clear D. The CDR3 contains 15 residues. The V end lost 2 bases, the J end lost 5 bases, and 15 bases lay between the germline ends. CDR1 and CDR2 from the germline V gene are DFQATT and SNEGSKA (reference sequence). The CDR3 DNA reads as TGCAGTGCTAGACCATTGAGTAGGGATACCGGGGAGCTGTTTTTT. Its protein is CSARPLSRDTGELFF.

The genes are TRBV12-3 or TRBV12-4 and TRBJ2-2; 7 bases are a match to TRBD2. J was trimmed by 7 bases and V by 6 bases; bases with no gene match: 17. The CDR3 runs 17 residues. The CDR3 DNA sequence: TGTGCCAGCAGCCCCACCCAGGGAGCGGGATCTAACGGGGAGCTGTTTTTT. Its translation is CASSPTQGAGSNGELFF.